This T cell receptor beta chain is from a study of cytomegalovirus exposure and HLA in healthy donors. As to this clone: Its antigen is undetermined.

The PCR employed 60 Vbeta primers together with 13 Jbeta primers. Authors' analysis steps: Approximately 9.9 million of 75 million to 85 million unique TCR beta chains were shared, per a later count. Profiled with immunoSEQ multiplex PCR; TCRdb holds only in-frame clones, not every one. D and trimming were read from the DNA, whereas the V and J calls and clone size are those reported in that table. The sample has 120,000 or so clones, more than 60% seen once; the top ten hold around 3.6%. The germline gives CDR1 GTSNPN, CDR2 SVGIG (reference sequence). Losses at the gene ends were 4 bases for V and 8 bases for J; bases not matched to a gene: 6. CDR3 size: 12 residues. Whole-study results and caveats: Equally common other TCR beta chains were less clonally expanded than HLA-associated ones, a later analysis found. Indistinguishable V segments, including TRBV6-2 and TRBV6-3, were excluded. Later analysis placed DRB1 highest and HLA-C lowest in TCR association rates, which differed by HLA locus.

This receptor was taken from a man under 40 in good health and CMV-seronegative. This rearrangement joins TRBV30 to TRBJ1-1; 8 bases align to TRBD1. Sample: PBMCs. CDR3 sequence reads: CAWTTGGREAFF. Written as DNA, the CDR3 is TGTGCCTGGACCACAGGGGGAAGAGAAGCTTTCTTT.